The clone carrying this TCR beta chain was seen repeatedly, ten times or more. The target antigen is unknown. This record comes from a study of T cell repertoires in cytomegalovirus infection. The V and J ends lost 2 bases and 2 bases respectively, with 16 bases between them. The length of the CDR3 is 16 residues. CDR1 is SGHTA and CDR2 is FQGNSA in the germline V gene. TCRdb fed the reads into MiXCR, producing one record per CDR3 protein. The sample consists of 680,000 or so distinct CDR3 sequences, about 33% of them appearing once. The specimen was cultured PBMCs, collected from culture after CMV antigen stimulation. The receptor was derived from a human donor in good health (CMV status not recorded). Some clones in this sample may be carry-over from other donors' samples. The chain combines TRBV7-2 with TRBJ2-7; the D is unclear. The CDR3 region has the DNA TGTGCCAGCAGCTTACGGCGCGGCCAGATGGCCTACGAGCAGTACTTC. Its translation: CASSLRRGQMAYEQYF.